The entry below gives a single TCR beta chain sequence along with its context. This clonotype was seen only a few times. The target of this receptor is not known. No much larger clone exists at a distance of one base, and base qualities are not known. The sample comes from a study of T cells in Graves' hyperthyroidism and ophthalmopathy (dated by TCRdb to about 2019). Turning to the overall study: Peripheral blood samples were taken at initial diagnosis, before any treatment was given. To identify TCR V-J signatures that set the groups apart, the researchers used a discovery cohort of about a hundred patients, made up of 40 to 45 with Graves' ophthalmopathy and 55 to 65 with stable Graves' hyperthyroidism. After sampling, hyperthyroidism patients received methimazole starting at 30 mg daily, and ophthalmopathy patients received high-dose intravenous methylprednisolone. Prospective prediction of ophthalmopathy was tested in an independent validation cohort of 18 to 20 hyperthyroidism patients and around 16 patients who later progressed to ophthalmopathy. The 100 discovery patients were randomly divided into training and test sets at a 7:3 ratio. The paper describes TCR Vbeta CDR3 sequencing of 130 to 150 peripheral blood samples, made up of approximately 40 ophthalmopathy patients, some 76 hyperthyroidism patients and roughly 17 progressor patients. In several Graves' hyperthyroidism patients, the study also compared T-cell repertoires from thyroid tissue with T-cell repertoires from blood.

Counted from cysteine to phenylalanine, this CDR3 has 14 amino acids. Only the CDR3 DNA is retained, 42 bases long and in frame from the first base. Compared with germline, V lacks 6 bases and J lacks 7 bases; bases without a gene match: 11. CDR1 and CDR2 (DFQATT, SNEGSKA) derive from the germline V gene (reference sequence). Ophthalmopathy patients had moderately to severely active disease, with a Clinical Activity Score of 3 or more, a NOSPECS grade of 4 or more, and a disease duration of less than 3 months. Patients with uncontrolled infections, other autoimmune diseases, pregnancy or lactation were excluded. Diagnoses relied on clinical symptoms, serum thyroxine and TRAb, thyroid ultrasound and orbital computed tomography. Ficoll-Paque density gradient centrifugation was used to isolate PBMCs from approximately 11 ml of fresh peripheral blood. Total RNA was extracted with Trizol reagent, and quality was checked on an Agilent 2100 Bioanalyzer.

Amplification of TCR beta CDR3 regions was carried out from RNA transcripts. The first round of RT-PCR for the TCR CDR3 was performed with the HTBI primer set and the Qiagen OneStep RT-PCR kit. A second multiplex PCR round built the libraries, followed by size selection and purification. The libraries were sequenced on an Illumina HiSeq2000 using paired-end 100 bp reads. In the paper's pipeline: SOAPnuke was used to process the raw data, with reads discarded if the reads contained adapters or uncalled bases, had a mean Phred below 15, or lacked an exact constant-primer or identifier match. COPE v1.2.5 was used to merge the high-quality paired reads, and each unique nucleotide sequence was defined as a clonotype. MiTCR v1.1 was used to align the clonotypes against IMGT TRBV, TRBD and TRBJ reference segments. Only V-J combinations with frequency above 0.0001, covering 98% to 99.2% of repertoires, were analysed. A TCS score was defined as the ratio of F50 (clonal expansion) to E x V (chaos), with BLOSUM62-based TCRdist applied between CDR3 peptides within each V-J. Welch's t-statistics and random forest reduced fewer than 550 V-J features to around 14, which were used in a naive Bayes classifier (R e1071). The raw public data were reprocessed by TCRdb itself: fastp quality trimming at Q25, MiXCR clonotype calling, in-frame beta chains only. Under each unique CDR3 protein, matching rows form one entry showing the most common genes and DNA. These V and J calls derive from TCRdb rather than the authors' analysis. Across this sample there are about 600,000 distinct CDR3 sequences, with about a sixth seen only once. Together, the top ten hold more than 3% of the sample.

The research as a whole found: Ophthalmopathy was separated from stable hyperthyroidism by a 13 V-J signature model, with roughly 88% sensitivity and just over 81% specificity obtained in cross-validation and 80%/75% obtained in testing. Most expanded thyroid clonotypes (frequency above 0.001) were also detected in blood, suggesting blood repertoires may reflect thyroid immune responses. No statistical method was used to fix the sample size in advance, and group allocation was not hidden from the investigators. In validation, the model predicted progression to ophthalmopathy with about 71% sensitivity and less than 80% specificity, a median of about 6.7 months before onset.

Sequenced input: blood. The source of this sequence is a woman aged 40 to 50 with Graves' ophthalmopathy. The V and J genes are TRBV20-1 and TRBJ2-2; a stretch of 7 junction bases matches TRBD2. The sequence in DNA is TGCAGTGCCGCACGGGGGGAGGGCATCGGGGAGCTGTTTTTT. The translation is CSAARGEGIGELFF.